This TCR beta chain was found in a study of T cell clonotyping in hematopoietic cell transplantation (dated by TCRdb to the early 2020s). General notes on the study: In the study, 140 or so blood samples were gathered from a few dozen consecutive transplant recipients and their related donors. Recruitment of patients ran from 2015 to January 2017, and follow-up continued until late 2020 or until death.

Blood samples for TCR beta sequencing were given by related transplant donors. Using Nuclei Lysis Solution, genomic DNA was extracted from unfractionated peripheral blood mononuclear cells that were either fresh or cryopreserved. With the immunoSEQ assay, which is a bias-controlled multiplex PCR relying on V- and J-specific primers, TCR beta CDR3 regions were amplified from genomic DNA. A proprietary barcode and Illumina adapter sequences were added to the CDR3 amplicons in a second PCR step. CDR3 libraries were sequenced on an Illumina MiSeq instrument. From the authors' description of their analysis: immunoSEQ Analyzer 3.0 was used for export and quality control, with R Bioconductor and Immunarch used for downstream analyses. Repertoire metrics were calculated using only productive rearrangements within the normalized downsampled data set. In the normalized cohort, a clonotype counted as pathologically expanded if the clonotype was larger than 5 templates. The Inverse Simpson Index was used to measure repertoire diversity. To capture all clonotypes, the CMV-specificity analyses were run on the non-normalized data set. Drawn from immuneACCESS, this table holds only the in-frame rearrangements with V and J called that TCRdb kept. Clones are partly lost; checked studies trace under half to an unresolved V gene and leave the rest unexplained. V, J and clone size are those of that table, while D and trimming were read from the DNA. The sample table shows approximately 25,000 clones, and around 95% are seen once. The top ten constitute approximately 1.5% of the sample.

Details on this clone: The clone's antigen remains unknown. No much larger clone exists at a distance of one base, and base qualities are not known.

Study-level results and caveats: Sample size was limited, and cells were not sorted, so CD4 and CD8 repertoire contributions could not be separated. Donor and pretransplant recipient Inverse Simpson Index values predicted broader posttransplant TCR repertoire diversity. Recipient TCR diversity fell after transplant, with pathologically expanded clonotypes rising progressively from day 30 to day 180. Overlap with donor repertoires was found for only a small fraction of recipient repertoires, with over 95% found to appear de novo at the given depth.

Trimming removed 5 bases from V and 3 bases from J, leaving 16 bases between the germline ends. From its cysteine to its phenylalanine, the CDR3 spans 15 amino acids. The retained sequence is limited to the CDR3, 45 bases, with the frame set at the first base. CDR1 and CDR2 are drawn from the germline V gene: MDHEN, SYDVKM. Sequencing input: peripheral blood mononuclear cells. The source is a man aged 45-65 years in good health. Some clones in this sample may be carry-over from other donors' samples. The sequence links TRBV28 to TRBJ2-5; the D gene lacks a confident call. The nucleotide sequence reads TGTGCCAGCAGTATGAGCAGGCGAGGTAAAGAGACCCAGTACTTC. Translation gives CASSMSRRGKETQYF. The reference TRBV28 and TRBJ2-5 proteins fill in what lies around the CDR3, so the full variable domain reads DVKVTQSSRYLVKRTGEKVFLECVQDMDHENMFWYRQDPGLGLRLIYFSYDVKMKEKGDIPEGYSVSREKKERFSLILESASTNQTSMYLCASSMSRRGKETQYFGPGTRLLVL.